These 4 T cell receptor beta chains share one sample of origin, sequenced in a study of cytomegalovirus exposure and HLA in healthy donors. Sequencing used immunoSEQ multiplex PCR; TCRdb keeps in-frame clones, though not all of them. Of roughly 120,000 clones in the sample, 88% are singletons; the top ten hold about 1.5%. Sequencing used PBMCs. The source of these receptors is a woman aged 25 to 39 in good health and CMV-seropositive.

The chain links TRBV18 to TRBJ2-7; 10 bases are a match to TRBD1. The germline V gene has CDR1 KGHSH and CDR2 LQKENI. Trimming at V came to 3 bases and at J to 3 bases, leaving 2 bases not matched to a gene. This CDR3 contains 14 residues. This CDR3 is CASSPGTGDYEQYF. The CDR3 coding sequence is TGTGCCAGCTCACCCGGGACAGGGGACTACGAGCAGTACTTC. Using reference TRBV18 and TRBJ2-7 for the parts outside the CDR3, the full variable domain is NAGVMQNPRHLVRRRGQEARLRCSPMKGHSHVYWYRQLPEEGLKFMVYLQKENIIDESGMPKERFSAEFPKEGPSILRIQQVVRGDSAAYFCASSPGTGDYEQYFGPGTRLTVT.

The chain uses TRBV4-2 and TRBJ2-2; possible D gene TRBD2, 6 bases. V shed 1 base and J shed 5 bases, with 17 bases lying between them. In germline, CDR1 is LGHNA, CDR2 YNFKEQ. CDR3 length equals 17 residues. The CDR3 protein is CASSQGEGGVGTGELFF. DNA for the CDR3: TGTGCCAGCAGCCAAGGTGAGGGAGGCGTTGGAACCGGGGAGCTGTTTTTT.

For the CDR3, the DNA is TGTGCCAGCAGTGAGGGAACAGGGGTGGAGACCCAGTACTTC. As protein: CASSEGTGVETQYF. The chain is built from TRBV2 and TRBJ2-5, with 7 bases lining up with TRBD1. Germline trimming cut 3 bases from V and 5 bases from J; bases unmatched to any gene: 6. The CDR3 extends over 14 amino acids. Per germline, CDR1 SNHLY and CDR2 FYNNEI.

The chain has TRBV5-1 and TRBJ1-1, with 7 nucleotides matching TRBD1. From germline, CDR1 is SGHRS and CDR2 YFSETQ. This CDR3 contains 13 residues. Trimming took 5 bases from V and 1 from J; bases not matched to a gene: 2. The CDR3 is CASSAGGNTEAFF. The CDR3 DNA is TGCGCCAGCAGTGCAGGGGGGAACACTGAAGCTTTCTTT.